A selection of T cell receptor beta chains follows, all from one sample in a study of cytomegalovirus exposure and HLA in healthy donors. Repertoires were generated with immunoSEQ multiplex PCR, while TCRdb's copy carries only in-frame clones and drops some. The table records some 250,000 clones, about four fifths of them present only once. The sequencing input was PBMCs. All receptors come from a woman in her thirties or forties in good health and CMV-seropositive. CDR3s include the opening cysteine and the closing phenylalanine or tryptophan. Each record gives: V gene, D gene, J gene, clone size, CDR3 DNA, CDR3 protein. A D gene is named only where the DNA matches it firmly. Not every row has a clone size; where given, it reads once, few, many or a size class.

V gene: TRBV18; D gene: .; J gene: TRBJ2-3; clone size: .; CDR3 DNA: TGTGCCAGCTCACCCGACATCCTACCGTATTTT; CDR3 protein: CASSPDILPYF
V gene: TRBV5-4; D gene: TRBD2; J gene: TRBJ2-5; clone size: .; CDR3 DNA: TGTGCCAGCAGCGGGTCGACTAGCGGGAGGGTTGAGACCCAGTACTTC; CDR3 protein: CASSGSTSGRVETQYF
V gene: TRBV5-1; D gene: .; J gene: TRBJ2-7; clone size: .; CDR3 DNA: TGCGCCAGCAGCTATGGACAGCTAGGAGGCGAGCAGTACTTC; CDR3 protein: CASSYGQLGGEQYF
V gene: TRBV27; D gene: TRBD1; J gene: TRBJ1-3; clone size: few; CDR3 DNA: TGTGCCAGCAAGGGGTACGACAGGGAGGAAGGAAACACCATATATTTT; CDR3 protein: CASKGYDREEGNTIYF
V gene: TRBV27; D gene: .; J gene: TRBJ1-1; clone size: .; CDR3 DNA: TGTGCCAGCAGTGGGAAGACAGTGATGAACACTGAAGCTTTCTTT; CDR3 protein: CASSGKTVMNTEAFF
V gene: TRBV6-6; D gene: TRBD1; J gene: TRBJ1-1; clone size: .; CDR3 DNA: TGTGCCAGCAAAGGTACAGGGGGAAGAACTGAAGCTTTCTTT; CDR3 protein: CASKGTGGRTEAFF
V gene: TRBV28; D gene: TRBD1; J gene: TRBJ1-4; clone size: .; CDR3 DNA: TGTGCCAGCAGTTCCGCCGGGACAGGGCAGGGAAAACTGTTTTTT; CDR3 protein: CASSSAGTGQGKLFF
V gene: TRBV6-5; D gene: TRBD1; J gene: TRBJ1-2; clone size: .; CDR3 DNA: TGTGCCAGCAGTTGGACAGGGGAGGTTTCCTATGGCTACACATTC; CDR3 protein: CASSWTGEVSYGYTF
V gene: TRBV11-3; D gene: .; J gene: TRBJ2-7; clone size: few; CDR3 DNA: TGTGCCAACAGTGCCCCAAACAGGGCGGGCGAGCAGTACTTC; CDR3 protein: CANSAPNRAGEQYF
V gene: TRBV4-1; D gene: TRBD2; J gene: TRBJ2-7; clone size: .; CDR3 DNA: TGCGCCAGCAGCCAACAGAGACTAGCAAGCTCCTACGAGCAGTACTTC; CDR3 protein: CASSQQRLASSYEQYF
V gene: TRBV5-1; D gene: TRBD2; J gene: TRBJ2-1; clone size: .; CDR3 DNA: TGCGCCAGCAGCAGCAGGCTAGCGGGAGTACACAATGAGCAGTTCTTC; CDR3 protein: CASSSRLAGVHNEQFF
V gene: TRBV4-1; D gene: .; J gene: TRBJ1-1; clone size: .; CDR3 DNA: TGCGCCAGCAGCCGTAGCACTGAAGCTTTCTTT; CDR3 protein: CASSRSTEAFF
V gene: TRBV18; D gene: TRBD1; J gene: TRBJ2-5; clone size: few; CDR3 DNA: TGTGCCAGCTCAGACCGGGACAGGGCTTTTCAAGAGACCCAGTACTTC; CDR3 protein: CASSDRDRAFQETQYF
V gene: TRBV30; D gene: TRBD2; J gene: TRBJ2-1; clone size: .; CDR3 DNA: TGTGCCTGGAGTGTAGGTACTAGCGGGTCCAATGAGCAGTTCTTC; CDR3 protein: CAWSVGTSGSNEQFF